This T cell receptor beta chain is from a study of T cell repertoires in cytomegalovirus infection. About the study: Signatures in public TCR beta sequences pointed to both CMV infection and matching HLA type.

TCRdb re-derived calls from the reads in MiXCR, one entry per CDR3 protein. The sample includes fewer than 300,000 distinct CDR3 sequences, about 23% of them seen just once. In germline, CDR1 is DFQATT, CDR2 SNEGSKA (reference sequence). This CDR3 region has 15 residues. J gave up 8 bases and V 0 bases, and 8 bases lay outside the gene matches. Sequencing was carried out using PBMCs. The TCR originated in a human donor in good health (CMV status not recorded). Some clones in this sample may be carry-over from other donors' samples. The chain has TRBV20-1 and TRBJ1-4, with TRBD1 identical over 8 bases. This CDR3 is CSARDSGTGREKLFF. CDR3 DNA sequence: TGCAGTGCTAGAGATTCGGGGACAGGACGGGAAAAACTGTTTTTT.